This TCR beta chain derives from a study of post-analysis software for immune sequencing data. Study details: The disease courses covered relapsing-remitting, secondary progressive and progressive-relapsing multiple sclerosis. Study-wide points: About five TRBV segments, including TRBV5-6, TRBV5-1 and TRBV20-1, were more frequent in patients than controls. Controls showed significantly higher normalized Chao1 diversity than did multiple sclerosis patients.

This CDR3 contains 16 residues. From germline, CDR1 is MGHDK and CDR2 SYGVNS. V lost 4 bases and J lost 3; bases outside the gene matches: 6. The TCR beta cDNA libraries contained unique molecular identifiers. The authors obtained roughly 0.5 million cDNA molecules from about 0.94 to 9.7 million T cells. One entry per CDR3 protein, called by TCRdb with MiXCR from the PCR reads. The data hold about 430,000 distinct CDR3 sequences, with more than 30% observed a single time. About this clonotype itself: Its specificity is unknown.

The material sequenced was blood. The origin of this receptor is a girl aged 2-9 years with multiple sclerosis. The chain couples TRBV25-1 to TRBJ1-6; TRBD1 aligns across 7 bases. The CDR3 DNA sequence: TGTGCCAGCAGTGCCGCGGGACAGCACTATAATTCACCCCTCCACTTT. This encodes CASSAAGQHYNSPLHF.